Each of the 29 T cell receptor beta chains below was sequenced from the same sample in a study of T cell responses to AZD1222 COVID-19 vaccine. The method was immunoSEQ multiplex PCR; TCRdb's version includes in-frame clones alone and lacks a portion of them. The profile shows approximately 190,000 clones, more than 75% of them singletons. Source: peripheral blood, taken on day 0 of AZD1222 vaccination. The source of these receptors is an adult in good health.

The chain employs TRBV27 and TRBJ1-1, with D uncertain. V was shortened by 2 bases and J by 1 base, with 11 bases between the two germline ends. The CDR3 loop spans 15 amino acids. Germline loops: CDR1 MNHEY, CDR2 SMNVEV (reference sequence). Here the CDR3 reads CASSLAGDANTEAFF. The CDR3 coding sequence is TGTGCCAGCAGTTTAGCCGGGGATGCGAACACTGAAGCTTTCTTT.

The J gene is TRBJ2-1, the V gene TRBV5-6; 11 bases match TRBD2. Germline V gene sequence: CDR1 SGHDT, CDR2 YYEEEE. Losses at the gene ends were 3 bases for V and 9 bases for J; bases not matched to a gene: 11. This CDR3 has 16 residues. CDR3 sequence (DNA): TGTGCCAGCAGCTGGGGACTAGCGGAGAGTTTGGGTGAGCAGTTCTTC. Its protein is CASSWGLAESLGEQFF.

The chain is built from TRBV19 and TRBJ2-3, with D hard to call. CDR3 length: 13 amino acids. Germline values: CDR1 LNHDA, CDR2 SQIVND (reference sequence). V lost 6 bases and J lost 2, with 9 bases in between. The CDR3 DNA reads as TGTGCCAGTAGGGCGGATTACACAGATACGCAGTATTTT. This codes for CASRADYTDTQYF.

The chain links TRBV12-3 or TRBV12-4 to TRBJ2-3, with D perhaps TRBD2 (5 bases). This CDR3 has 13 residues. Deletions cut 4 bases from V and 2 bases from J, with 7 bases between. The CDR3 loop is CASSYGDTDTQYF. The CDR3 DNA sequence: TGTGCCAGCAGTTACGGGGACACAGATACGCAGTATTTT.

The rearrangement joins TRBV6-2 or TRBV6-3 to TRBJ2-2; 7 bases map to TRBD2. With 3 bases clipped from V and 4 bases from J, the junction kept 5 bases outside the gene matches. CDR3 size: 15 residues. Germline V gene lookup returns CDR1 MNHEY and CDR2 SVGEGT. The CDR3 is CASSYAGVGTGELFF. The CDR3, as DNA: TGTGCCAGCAGTTATGCGGGGGTAGGCACCGGGGAGCTGTTTTTT.

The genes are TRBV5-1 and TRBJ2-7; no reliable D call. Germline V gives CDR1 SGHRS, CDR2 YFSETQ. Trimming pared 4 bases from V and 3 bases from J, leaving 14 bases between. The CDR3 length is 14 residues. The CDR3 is CASSIFVQSYEQYF. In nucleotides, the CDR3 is TGCGCCAGCAGCATTTTTGTTCAAAGCTACGAGCAGTACTTC.

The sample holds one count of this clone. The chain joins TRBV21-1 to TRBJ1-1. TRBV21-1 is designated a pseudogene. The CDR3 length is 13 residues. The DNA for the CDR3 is TGTGCCAGCAGCAAAATGGGAGGTACTGAAGCTTTCTTT. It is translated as CASSKMGGTEAFF.

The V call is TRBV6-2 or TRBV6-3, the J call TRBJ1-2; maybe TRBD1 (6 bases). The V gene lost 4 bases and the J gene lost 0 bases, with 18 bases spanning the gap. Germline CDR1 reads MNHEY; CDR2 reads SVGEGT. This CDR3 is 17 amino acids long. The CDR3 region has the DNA TGTGCCAGCAGTTGGGGGTCGTCACCAGGGGCTAACTATGGCTACACCTTC. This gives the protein CASSWGSSPGANYGYTF.

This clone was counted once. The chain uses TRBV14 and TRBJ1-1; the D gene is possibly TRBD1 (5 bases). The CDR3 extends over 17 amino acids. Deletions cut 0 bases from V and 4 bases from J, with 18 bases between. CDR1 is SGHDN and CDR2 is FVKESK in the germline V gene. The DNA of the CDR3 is TGTGCCAGCAGCCAAGACGCCCGTGGGGGGTTGAGCACTGAAGCTTTCTTT. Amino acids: CASSQDARGGLSTEAFF.

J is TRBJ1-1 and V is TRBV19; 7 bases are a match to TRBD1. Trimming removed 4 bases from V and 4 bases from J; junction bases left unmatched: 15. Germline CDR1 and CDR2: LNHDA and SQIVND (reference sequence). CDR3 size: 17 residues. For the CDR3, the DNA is TGTGCCAGTAGTACCACTCGGGCAGGGGGGTGGAGCACTGAAGCTTTCTTT. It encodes CASSTTRAGGWSTEAFF.

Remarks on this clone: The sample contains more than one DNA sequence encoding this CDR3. The CDR3 reads CASTLLEAQSSPLHF. The CDR3 nucleotides are TGTGCCAGCACCCTCTTGGAGGCCCAATCTTCACCCCTCCACTTT. V and J are TRBV7-2 and TRBJ1-6; no definite D call. The CDR3 is 15 residues long. V was clipped by 7 bases and J by 9 bases, with 19 bases between them. Per the germline V gene, CDR1 is SGHTA and CDR2 is FQGNSA.

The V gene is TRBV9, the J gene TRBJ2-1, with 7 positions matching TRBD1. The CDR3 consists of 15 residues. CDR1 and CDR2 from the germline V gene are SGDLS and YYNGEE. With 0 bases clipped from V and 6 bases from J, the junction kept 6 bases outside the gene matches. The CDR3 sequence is CASSVGQGVGNEQFF. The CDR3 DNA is TGTGCCAGCAGCGTAGGCCAGGGGGTTGGCAATGAGCAGTTCTTC.

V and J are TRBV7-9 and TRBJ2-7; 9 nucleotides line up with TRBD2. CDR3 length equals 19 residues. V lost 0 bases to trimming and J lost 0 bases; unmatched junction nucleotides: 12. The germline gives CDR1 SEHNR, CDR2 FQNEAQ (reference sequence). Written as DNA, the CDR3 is TGTGCCAGCAGCTTAGCGAGGGTGGTAGCGGGGGCCAACTCCTACGAGCAGTACTTC. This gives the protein CASSLARVVAGANSYEQYF. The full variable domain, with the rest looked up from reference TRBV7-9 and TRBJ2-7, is DTGVSQNPRHKITKRGQNVTFRCDPISEHNRLYWYRQTLGQGPEFLTYFQNEAQLEKSRLLSDRFSAERPKGSFSTLEIQRTEQGDSAMYLCASSLARVVAGANSYEQYFGPGTRLTVT.

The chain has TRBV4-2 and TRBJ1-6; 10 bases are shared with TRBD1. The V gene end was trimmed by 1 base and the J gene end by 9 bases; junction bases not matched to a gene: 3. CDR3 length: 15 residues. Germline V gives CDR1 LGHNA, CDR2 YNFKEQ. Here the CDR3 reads CASSQGDRGGSPLHF. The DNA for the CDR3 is TGTGCCAGCAGCCAAGGGGACAGGGGTGGTTCACCCCTCCACTTT.

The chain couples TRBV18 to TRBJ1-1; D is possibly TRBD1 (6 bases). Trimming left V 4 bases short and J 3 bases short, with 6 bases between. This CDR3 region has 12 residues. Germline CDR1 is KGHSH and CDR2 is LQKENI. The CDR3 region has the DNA TGTGCCAGCTCACGGACAGACACTGAAGCTTTCTTT. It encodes CASSRTDTEAFF.

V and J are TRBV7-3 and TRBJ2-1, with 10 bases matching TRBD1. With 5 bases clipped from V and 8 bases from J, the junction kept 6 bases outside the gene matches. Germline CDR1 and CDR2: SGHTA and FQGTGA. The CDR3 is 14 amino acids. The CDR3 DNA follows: TGTGCCAGCAGCCCGGGACAGGGGCGCGATGAGCAGTTCTTC. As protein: CASSPGQGRDEQFF.

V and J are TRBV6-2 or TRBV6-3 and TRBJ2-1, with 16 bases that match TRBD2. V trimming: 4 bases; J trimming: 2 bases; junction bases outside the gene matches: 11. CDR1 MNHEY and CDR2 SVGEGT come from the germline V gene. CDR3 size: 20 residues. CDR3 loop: CASSSATGTSGRETYNEQFF. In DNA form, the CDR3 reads TGTGCCAGCAGTTCCGCCACCGGGACTAGCGGGAGGGAAACCTACAATGAGCAGTTCTTC.

CDR3 nucleotides: TGTGCCAGTAGTACCATCGACAGAGCAGCCCCCCAAGCTTTCTTT. Protein sequence: CASSTIDRAAPQAFF. This rearrangement joins TRBV19 to TRBJ1-1; tentative D call: TRBD1 (5 bases). In germline, CDR1 is LNHDA, CDR2 SQIVND (reference sequence). The length of the CDR3 is 15 residues. V lost 4 bases and J lost 9, with 21 bases in between.

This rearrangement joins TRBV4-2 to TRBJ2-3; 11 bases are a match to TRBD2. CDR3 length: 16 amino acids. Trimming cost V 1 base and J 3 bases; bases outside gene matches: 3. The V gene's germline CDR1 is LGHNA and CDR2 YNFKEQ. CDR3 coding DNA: TGTGCCAGCAGCCAAGGGTCTAGCGGGGGGACAGATACGCAGTATTTT. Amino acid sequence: CASSQGSSGGTDTQYF.

The CDR3 reads CASSLEGNEQYF. In DNA form, the CDR3 reads TGTGCCAGCAGCTTAGAGGGGAACGAGCAGTACTTC. The chain joins TRBV7-9 to TRBJ2-7; maybe TRBD1 (5 bases). CDR1 is SEHNR and CDR2 is FQNEAQ in the germline V gene (reference sequence). V dropped 1 base and J dropped 5 bases, with 6 bases sitting between them. The CDR3 length is 12 residues. Variable domain in full (rest from reference TRBV7-9 and TRBJ2-7): DTGVSQNPRHKITKRGQNVTFRCDPISEHNRLYWYRQTLGQGPEFLTYFQNEAQLEKSRLLSDRFSAERPKGSFSTLEIQRTEQGDSAMYLCASSLEGNEQYFGPGTRLTVT.

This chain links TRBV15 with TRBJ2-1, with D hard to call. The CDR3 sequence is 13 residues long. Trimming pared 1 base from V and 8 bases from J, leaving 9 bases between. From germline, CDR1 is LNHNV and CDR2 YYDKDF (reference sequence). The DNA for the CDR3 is TGTGCCACCAGCAGAGTTCCAATAGATGAGCAGTTCTTC. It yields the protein CATSRVPIDEQFF.

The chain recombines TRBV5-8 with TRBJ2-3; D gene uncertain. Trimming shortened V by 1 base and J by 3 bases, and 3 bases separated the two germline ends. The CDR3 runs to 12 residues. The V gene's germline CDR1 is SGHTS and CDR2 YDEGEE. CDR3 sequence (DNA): TGTGCCAGCAGCTTGCTGACAGATACGCAGTATTTT. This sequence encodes CASSLLTDTQYF.

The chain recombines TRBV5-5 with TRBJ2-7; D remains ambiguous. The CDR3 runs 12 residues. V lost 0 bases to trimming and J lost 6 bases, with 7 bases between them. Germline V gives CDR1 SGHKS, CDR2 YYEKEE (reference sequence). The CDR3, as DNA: TGTGCCAGCAGCTTGGTCCGGGCCGAGCAGTACTTC. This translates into CASSLVRAEQYF. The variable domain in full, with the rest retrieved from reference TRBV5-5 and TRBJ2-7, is DAGVTQSPTHLIKTRGQQVTLRCSPISGHKSVSWYQQVLGQGPQFIFQYYEKEERGRGNFPDRFSARQFPNYSSELNVNALLLGDSALYLCASSLVRAEQYFGPGTRLTVT.

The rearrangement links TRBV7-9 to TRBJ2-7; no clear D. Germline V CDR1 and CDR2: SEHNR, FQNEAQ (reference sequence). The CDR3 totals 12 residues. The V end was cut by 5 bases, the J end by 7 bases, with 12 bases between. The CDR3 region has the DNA TGTGCCAGCAGCCGGGTCACATATGAGCAGTACTTC. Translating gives CASSRVTYEQYF. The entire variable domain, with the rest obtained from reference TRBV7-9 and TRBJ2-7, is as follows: DTGVSQNPRHKITKRGQNVTFRCDPISEHNRLYWYRQTLGQGPEFLTYFQNEAQLEKSRLLSDRFSAERPKGSFSTLEIQRTEQGDSAMYLCASSRVTYEQYFGPGTRLTVT.

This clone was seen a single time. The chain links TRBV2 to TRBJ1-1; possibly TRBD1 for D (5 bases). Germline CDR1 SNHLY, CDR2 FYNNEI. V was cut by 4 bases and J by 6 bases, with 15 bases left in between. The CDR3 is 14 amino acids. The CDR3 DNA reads TGTGCCAGCAGTGTCTCCAGGGTGGGCGCTGAAGCTTTCTTT. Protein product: CASSVSRVGAEAFF. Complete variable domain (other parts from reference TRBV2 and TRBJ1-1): EPEVTQTPSHQVTQMGQEVILRCVPISNHLYFYWYRQILGQKVEFLVSFYNNEISEKSEIFDDQFSVERPDGSNFTLKIRSTKLEDSAMYFCASSVSRVGAEAFFGQGTRLTVV.

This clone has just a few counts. CDR3 in DNA: TGTGCCACCCGGACTAGCGGGAACACCGGGGAGCTGTTTTTT. This codes for CATRTSGNTGELFF. The genes are TRBV28 and TRBJ2-2; TRBD2 matches 10 bases. Germline V CDR1 and CDR2: MDHEN, SYDVKM. This CDR3 has 14 amino acids. The ends lost 10 bases at V and 1 base at J; junction bases unmatched: 3.

The CDR3 DNA reads as TGTGCCAGCAGCCCCGGGTGGGGGGCTGGGGCCAACGTCCTGACTTTC. Translating it yields CASSPGWGAGANVLTF. V is TRBV7-9 and J is TRBJ2-6, with D possibly being TRBD2 (6 bases). V was clipped by 5 bases and J by 2 bases, with 13 bases between them. CDR1 is SEHNR, CDR2 FQNEAQ, per germline (reference sequence). The CDR3 length is 16 residues.

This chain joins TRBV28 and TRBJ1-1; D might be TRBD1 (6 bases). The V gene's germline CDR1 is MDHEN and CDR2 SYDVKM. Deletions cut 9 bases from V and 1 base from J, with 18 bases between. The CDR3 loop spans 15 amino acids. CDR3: CASRTGGATNTEAFF. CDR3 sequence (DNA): TGTGCCAGTAGGACGGGGGGGGCGACGAACACTGAAGCTTTCTTT.

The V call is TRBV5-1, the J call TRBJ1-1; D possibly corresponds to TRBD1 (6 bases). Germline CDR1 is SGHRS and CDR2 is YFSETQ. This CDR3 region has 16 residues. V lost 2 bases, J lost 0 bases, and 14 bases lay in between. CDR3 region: CASSFHPRGLNTEAFF. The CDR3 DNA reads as TGCGCCAGCAGCTTCCATCCCAGGGGATTGAACACTGAAGCTTTCTTT.